In this sample, the clone carrying this T cell receptor (beta chain) turned up a few times. Antigen: not known. This entry comes from a study of cytomegalovirus exposure and HLA in healthy donors. Study background: Ancestry clustering placed around 81% of roughly 400 genotyped donors in the Caucasian-associated cluster.

With 60 Vbeta and 13 Jbeta primers, the PCR was carried out. Assay: immunoSEQ multiplex PCR; the TCRdb copy retains only in-frame clones and omits some. The table includes some 130,000 clones, nearly 10% detected once. Notes on the study in general: Sequencing depth roughly uniform across donors was assumed in presence/absence analyses. The study flagged about 150 TCR beta chains as cytomegalovirus-associated.

Germline loops: CDR1 SGHNT, CDR2 YENEEA. This CDR3 spans 16 amino acids. V was trimmed by 6 bases and J by 0 bases, leaving 14 bases between them. The origin of this receptor is a man aged 45-65 years in good health and CMV-seronegative. This rearrangement joins TRBV11-3 to TRBJ2-2; D ambiguous. Sequences were obtained from PBMCs. Here the CDR3 reads CASSPTSHTNTGELFF. CDR3 DNA: TGTGCCAGCAGTCCTACGTCCCATACGAACACCGGGGAGCTGTTTTTT.